These 13 T cell receptor beta chains share one sample of origin, sequenced in a study of T cells in Graves' hyperthyroidism and ophthalmopathy (dated by TCRdb to about 2019). Library preparation was by multiplex PCR. Sequencing was carried out with an Illumina HiSeq 2000. Amplification of TCR beta CDR3 regions was carried out from RNA transcripts. A first-round RT-PCR of the TCR CDR3 used the HTBI primer set with the Qiagen OneStep RT-PCR kit. TCRdb redid the processing of the public reads, applying fastp at Q25 and MiXCR, and retained in-frame beta chains. Rows with one shared CDR3 protein collapse into an entry with the most common genes and DNA. The sample profile shows 480,000 or so distinct CDR3 sequences; approximately 49% of them were found once. About 40% of the sample is taken by the ten largest. The sequencing sample was made of peripheral blood or thyroid tissue (not recorded which). The receptors were gathered from an adult woman with Graves' disease, either hyperthyroidism or ophthalmopathy (not recorded which).

V gene TRBV7-8 combines with J gene TRBJ1-4, with 8 bases matching TRBD1. The CDR3 runs 13 residues. Losses at the gene ends were 7 bases for V and 8 bases for J; bases not matched to a gene: 6. Germline CDR1 is SGHVS and CDR2 is FQNEAQ. In DNA form, the CDR3 reads TGTGCCAGCATCGAGGGACAGGTCGAAAAACTGTTTTTT. It encodes CASIEGQVEKLFF.

The CDR3 coding sequence is TGTGCCAGCACCGCTGAAGAGACCCAGTACTTC. As protein: CASTAEETQYF. The chain carries TRBV7-9 and TRBJ2-5; D ambiguous. The germline CDR1 and CDR2 sequences are SEHNR and FQNEAQ (reference sequence). The CDR3 spans 11 residues. Trimming took 7 bases from V and 3 from J, leaving 6 bases between them.

The chain employs TRBV15 and TRBJ2-5, with D maybe TRBD2 (6 bases). The CDR3 has 16 residues. Germline lookup yields CDR1 LNHNV and CDR2 YYDKDF (reference sequence). The ends were cut back, 0 bases at V and 5 bases at J, with 16 bases in the middle. The CDR3 region is CATSRDPGGFEETQYF. The CDR3 DNA sequence: TGTGCCACCAGCAGAGATCCTGGGGGGTTTGAGGAGACCCAGTACTTC.

The rearrangement links TRBV29-1 to TRBJ1-1; maybe TRBD1 (6 bases). The germline V gene encodes CDR1 SQVTM and CDR2 ANQGSEA. The germline V and J ends were trimmed by 6 bases and 11 bases, with 16 bases remaining between them. The CDR3 is made up of 11 amino acids. This CDR3 reads CSVGAGVTAFF. The CDR3 DNA reads as TGCAGCGTGGGGGCAGGGGTTACGGCTTTCTTT.

V usage is TRBV2 and J usage is TRBJ1-5, with a weak D call TRBD1 (6 bases). Germline values: CDR1 SNHLY, CDR2 FYNNEI. Trimming took off 10 bases at V and 0 bases at J, with 10 bases between the two ends. This CDR3 region has 13 residues. The CDR3: CATGVYSNQPQHF. DNA of the CDR3: TGTGCCACAGGGGTCTATAGCAATCAGCCCCAGCATTTT.

In its sample, this clonotype was seen many times. V is TRBV7-9 and J is TRBJ1-2; the D is unclear. Trimming removed 6 bases from V and 0 bases from J, with 8 bases in between. This CDR3 spans 13 amino acids. Germline V gives CDR1 SEHNR, CDR2 FQNEAQ (reference sequence). CDR3 amino acids: CASSRTANYGYTF. In DNA, the CDR3 is TGTGCCAGCAGTCGAACCGCTAACTATGGCTACACCTTC. The entire variable domain, with the rest obtained from reference TRBV7-9 and TRBJ1-2, is as follows: DTGVSQNPRHKITKRGQNVTFRCDPISEHNRLYWYRQTLGQGPEFLTYFQNEAQLEKSRLLSDRFSAERPKGSFSTLEIQRTEQGDSAMYLCASSRTANYGYTFGSGTRLTVV.

This clonotype was seen only a few times. This chain joins TRBV5-5 and TRBJ2-7; TRBD2 is a possible D gene (6 bases). The CDR3 loop spans 14 amino acids. Trimming cost V 4 bases and J 6 bases, with 17 bases left between them. From germline, CDR1 is SGHKS and CDR2 YYEKEE (reference sequence). CDR3 sequence reads: CASSVTGVPGEQYF. In nucleotides, the CDR3 is TGTGCCAGCAGCGTGACGGGGGTGCCTGGCGAGCAGTACTTC.

This chain connects TRBV6-1 to TRBJ1-4; 8 bases are a match to TRBD1. V was pared by 9 bases and J by 14 bases, with 14 bases of the junction left unmatched. CDR3 length: 13 amino acids. Germline CDR1 reads MNHNS; CDR2 reads SASEGT. CDR3 residues: CARNRGTTAKLFF. The CDR3 DNA reads TGTGCCAGAAACAGGGGGACGACCGCAAAGCTGTTTTTT.

V gene TRBV9 combines with J gene TRBJ2-5, with TRBD2 as a possible D gene (7 bases). Germline values: CDR1 SGDLS, CDR2 YYNGEE. V was pared by 0 bases and J by 5 bases, with 11 bases between. This CDR3 comprises 14 residues. As DNA, the CDR3 is TGTGCCAGCAGCGTAGAAGGGGGAGGGGAGACCCAGTACTTC. Encoded protein: CASSVEGGGETQYF.

The chain joins TRBV20-1 to TRBJ2-7; 7 bases map to TRBD2. V dropped 0 bases and J dropped 0; count of bases not matched to a gene: 5. CDR3 length: 15 amino acids. The germline gives CDR1 DFQATT, CDR2 SNEGSKA (reference sequence). CDR3 bases: TGCAGTGCTAGAGAGGTTGCGGGAGACTCCTACGAGCAGTACTTC. Translation gives CSAREVAGDSYEQYF.

The CDR3: CASSAGPRGSPLHF. The CDR3 coding sequence is TGTGCCAGCAGCGCGGGACCGCGTGGTTCACCCCTCCACTTT. The rearrangement links TRBV7-2 to TRBJ1-6, with D perhaps TRBD1 (5 bases). CDR3 length equals 14 residues. CDR1 is SGHTA, CDR2 FQGNSA, per germline. V was shortened by 5 bases and J by 9 bases, with 14 bases between the two germline ends.

The chain employs TRBV7-9 and TRBJ2-7; either TRBD1 or TRBD2 may fit D (5 bases each). V was cut by 8 bases and J by 6 bases, with 17 bases left in between. This CDR3 is 13 amino acids long. Germline assignment: CDR1 SEHNR and CDR2 FQNEAQ (reference sequence). The CDR3 coding sequence is TGTGCCAGCTCACCACCGGGGACCCCCGAGCAGTACTTC. Amino acids: CASSPPGTPEQYF.

This clonotype was detected only a few times. This rearrangement joins TRBV10-3 to TRBJ1-1; 8 positions match TRBD1. The trim removed 2 bases at V and 2 bases at J, leaving 1 base unmatched. The CDR3 runs to 14 residues. CDR1 ENHRY and CDR2 SYGVKD come from the germline V gene. The CDR3 DNA reads TGTGCCATCAGTGAGGGACAGGGTAACACTGAAGCTTTCTTT. Amino acids: CAISEGQGNTEAFF.